This TCR beta chain is drawn from a study of blood T cell repertoires in COVID-19. Trimming stripped 4 bases from V and 0 bases from J, with 9 bases between. CDR1 is MNHEY, CDR2 SVGAGI, per germline. The CDR3 contains 14 residues. The table lists this clone with a count of one. Using immunoSEQ multiplex PCR, the repertoire was profiled, and TCRdb retains in-frame clones only, with some absent. The sample lists tens of thousands of clones; roughly three quarters were seen once. Input material: peripheral blood. The sequence came from a human donor in a cohort sampled during active COVID-19. The gene calls are TRBV6-5 and TRBJ1-2; possible D gene TRBD1, 5 bases. CDR3 loop: CASSWGGANYGYTF. The CDR3 nucleotides are TGTGCCAGCAGTTGGGGGGGGGCTAACTATGGCTACACCTTC.